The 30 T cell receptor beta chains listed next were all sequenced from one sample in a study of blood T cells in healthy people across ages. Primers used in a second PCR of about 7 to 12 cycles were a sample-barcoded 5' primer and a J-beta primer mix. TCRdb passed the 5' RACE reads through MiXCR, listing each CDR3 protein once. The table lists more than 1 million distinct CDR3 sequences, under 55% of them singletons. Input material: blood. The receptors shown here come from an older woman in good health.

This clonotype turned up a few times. CDR3 sequence: CASSVSGVTYNEQFF. The CDR3 DNA reads TGTGCCAGCAGCGTGTCGGGAGTTACCTACAATGAGCAGTTCTTC. The chain is built from TRBV9 and TRBJ2-1; weak D call: TRBD2 (6 bases). The CDR3 totals 15 residues. CDR1 is SGDLS and CDR2 is YYNGEE in the germline V gene. V lost 2 bases to trimming and J lost 2 bases, with 11 bases between them. Based on the CDR3 plus reference TRBV9 and TRBJ2-1, the full variable domain is DSGVTQTPKHLITATGQRVTLRCSPRSGDLSVYWYQQSLDQGLQFLIQYYNGEERAKGNILERFSAQQFPDLHSELNLSSLELGDSALYFCASSVSGVTYNEQFFGPGTRLTVL.

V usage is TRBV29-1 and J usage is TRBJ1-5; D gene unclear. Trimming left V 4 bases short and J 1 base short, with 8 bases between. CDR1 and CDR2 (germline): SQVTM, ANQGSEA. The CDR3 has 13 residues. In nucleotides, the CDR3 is TGCAGCGTTGTGATCGACAGCAATCAGCCCCAGCATTTT. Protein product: CSVVIDSNQPQHF.

CDR3 sequence (DNA): TGCGCCAGCCGGACAGGGATTGACTTAGCCAAAAACATTCAGTACTTC. The encoded protein is CASRTGIDLAKNIQYF. This rearrangement joins TRBV5-1 to TRBJ2-4, with 8 bases aligning to TRBD1. Trimming took 7 bases from V and 0 from J; bases not matched to a gene: 9. CDR1 SGHRS and CDR2 YFSETQ come from the germline V gene. CDR3 length: 16 amino acids. The variable domain in full, with the rest retrieved from reference TRBV5-1 and TRBJ2-4, is KAGVTQTPRYLIKTRGQQVTLSCSPISGHRSVSWYQQTPGQGLQFLFEYFSETQRNKGNFPGRFSGRQFSNSRSEMNVSTLELGDSALYLCASRTGIDLAKNIQYFGAGTRLSVL.

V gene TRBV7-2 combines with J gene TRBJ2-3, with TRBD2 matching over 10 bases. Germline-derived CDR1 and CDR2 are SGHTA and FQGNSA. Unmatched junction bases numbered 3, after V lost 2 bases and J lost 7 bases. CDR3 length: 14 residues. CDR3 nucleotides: TGTGCCAGCAGCTTACTAGCGGGAGTACATACGCAGTATTTT. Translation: CASSLLAGVHTQYF.

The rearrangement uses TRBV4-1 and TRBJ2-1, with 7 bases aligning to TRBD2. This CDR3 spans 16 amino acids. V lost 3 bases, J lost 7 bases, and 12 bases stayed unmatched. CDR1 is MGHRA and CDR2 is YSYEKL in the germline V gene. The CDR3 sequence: CASSHGKGLVRNEQFF. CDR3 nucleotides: TGCGCCAGCAGCCACGGGAAAGGACTAGTGAGGAATGAGCAGTTCTTC.

The CDR3 loop is CASSQVWREGRMFF. As DNA, the CDR3 is TGTGCCAGCAGCCAAGTATGGCGGGAGGGCCGAATGTTCTTC. V gene TRBV3-1 combines with J gene TRBJ2-1, with TRBD2 matching over 9 bases. This CDR3 comprises 14 residues. Germline lookup yields CDR1 LGHDT and CDR2 YNNKEL (reference sequence). Trimming cost V 1 base and J 15 bases; bases outside gene matches: 10.

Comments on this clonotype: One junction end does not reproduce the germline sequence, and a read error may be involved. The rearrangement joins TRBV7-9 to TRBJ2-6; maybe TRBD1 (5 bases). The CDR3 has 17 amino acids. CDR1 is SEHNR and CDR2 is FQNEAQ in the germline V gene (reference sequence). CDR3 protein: CASSQVWGSSGANALTF. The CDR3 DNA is TGTGCCAGCAGCCAAGTATGGGGCAGCTCTGGGGCCAACGCCCTGACTTTC.

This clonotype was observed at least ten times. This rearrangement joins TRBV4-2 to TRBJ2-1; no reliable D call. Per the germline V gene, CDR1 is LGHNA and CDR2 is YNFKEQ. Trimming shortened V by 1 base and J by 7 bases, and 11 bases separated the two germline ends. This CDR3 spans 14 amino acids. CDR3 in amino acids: CASSQGQSRNEQFF. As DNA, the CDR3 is TGTGCCAGCAGCCAAGGTCAGAGTCGTAATGAGCAGTTCTTC.

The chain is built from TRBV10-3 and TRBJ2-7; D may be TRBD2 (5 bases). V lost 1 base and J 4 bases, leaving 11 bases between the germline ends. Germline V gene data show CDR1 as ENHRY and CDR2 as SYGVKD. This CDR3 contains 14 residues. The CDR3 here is CAISEFRERYEQYF. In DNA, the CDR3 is TGTGCCATCAGTGAGTTCCGGGAAAGGTACGAGCAGTACTTC.

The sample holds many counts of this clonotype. The CDR3 loop is CSVAIQGVSYEQYF. CDR3 DNA: TGCAGCGTCGCAATACAGGGGGTCTCCTACGAGCAGTACTTC. The rearrangement uses TRBV29-1 and TRBJ2-7; 8 bases are shared with TRBD1. Trimming removed 6 bases from V and 0 bases from J; junction bases left unmatched: 7. Germline V gene data show CDR1 as SQVTM and CDR2 as ANQGSEA. The CDR3 runs to 14 residues.

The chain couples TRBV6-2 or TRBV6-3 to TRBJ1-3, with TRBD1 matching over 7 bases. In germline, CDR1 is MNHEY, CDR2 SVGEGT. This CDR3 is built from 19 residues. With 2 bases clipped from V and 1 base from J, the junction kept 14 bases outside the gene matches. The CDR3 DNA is TGTGCCAGCAGTTACCTGACGGGACAGCCCAAAGTGTCTGGAAACACCATATATTTT. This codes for CASSYLTGQPKVSGNTIYF.

The CDR3 here is CATGLNYEQYF. As DNA, the CDR3 is TGTGCCACGGGACTTAACTACGAGCAGTACTTC. The chain recombines TRBV6-6 with TRBJ2-7; tentative D call: TRBD2 (6 bases). In germline, CDR1 is MNHNY, CDR2 SVGAGI (reference sequence). Between the trimmed V and J ends, which lost 10 bases and 3 bases, there was a span of 10 bases. This CDR3 region has 11 residues.

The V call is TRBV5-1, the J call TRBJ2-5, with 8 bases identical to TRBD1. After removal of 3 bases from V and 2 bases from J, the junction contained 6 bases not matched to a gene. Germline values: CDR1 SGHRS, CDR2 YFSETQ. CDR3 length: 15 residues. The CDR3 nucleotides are TGCGCCAGCAGCTGGACAGGGAAAAGGCAAGAGACCCAGTACTTC. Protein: CASSWTGKRQETQYF.

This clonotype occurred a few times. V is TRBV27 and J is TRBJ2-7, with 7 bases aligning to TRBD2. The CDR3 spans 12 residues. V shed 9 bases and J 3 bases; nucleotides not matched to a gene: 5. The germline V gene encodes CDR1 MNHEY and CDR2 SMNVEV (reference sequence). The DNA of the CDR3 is TGTGCCAGTGGGGGGGGAAACTACGAGCAGTACTTC. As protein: CASGGGNYEQYF.

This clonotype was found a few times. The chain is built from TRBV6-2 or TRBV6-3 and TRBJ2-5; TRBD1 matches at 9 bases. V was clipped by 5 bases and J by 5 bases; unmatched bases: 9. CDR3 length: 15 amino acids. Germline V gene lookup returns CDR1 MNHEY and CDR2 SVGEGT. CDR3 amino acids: CASSNPRDRVETQYF. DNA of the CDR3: TGTGCCAGCAGTAACCCACGGGACAGGGTTGAGACCCAGTACTTC.

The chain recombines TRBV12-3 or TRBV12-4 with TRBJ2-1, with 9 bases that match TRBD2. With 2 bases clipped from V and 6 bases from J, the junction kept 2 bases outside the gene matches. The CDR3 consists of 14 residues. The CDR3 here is CASSLLAGCNEQFF. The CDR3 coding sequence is TGTGCCAGCAGTTTACTAGCGGGATGCAATGAGCAGTTCTTC.

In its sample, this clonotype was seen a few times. CDR3 amino acids: CSVEGLGQDTQYF. CDR3 coding DNA: TGCAGCGTTGAGGGACTAGGTCAAGATACGCAGTATTTT. The chain has TRBV29-1 and TRBJ2-3; 8 bases align to TRBD2. Germline V gene lookup returns CDR1 SQVTM and CDR2 ANQGSEA. Unmatched junction bases numbered 4, after V lost 3 bases and J lost 5 bases. The CDR3 is 13 residues long.

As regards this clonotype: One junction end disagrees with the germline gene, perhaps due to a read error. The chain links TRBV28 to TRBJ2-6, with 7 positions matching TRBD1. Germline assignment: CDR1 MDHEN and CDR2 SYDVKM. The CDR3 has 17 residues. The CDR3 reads CANSLLLRGLGANVLTF. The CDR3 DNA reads TGTGCCAACAGTTTACTTCTGAGGGGGCTCGGGGCCAACGTCCTGACTTTC.

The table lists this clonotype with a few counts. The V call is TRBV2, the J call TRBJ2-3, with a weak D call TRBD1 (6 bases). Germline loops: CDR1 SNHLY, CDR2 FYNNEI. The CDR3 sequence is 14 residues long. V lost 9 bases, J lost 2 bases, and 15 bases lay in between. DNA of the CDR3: TGTGCCAGTTCAAACGACAGGTTCACAGATACGCAGTATTTT. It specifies CASSNDRFTDTQYF. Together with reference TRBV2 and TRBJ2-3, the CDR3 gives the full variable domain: EPEVTQTPSHQVTQMGQEVILRCVPISNHLYFYWYRQILGQKVEFLVSFYNNEISEKSEIFDDQFSVERPDGSNFTLKIRSTKLEDSAMYFCASSNDRFTDTQYFGPGTRLTVL.

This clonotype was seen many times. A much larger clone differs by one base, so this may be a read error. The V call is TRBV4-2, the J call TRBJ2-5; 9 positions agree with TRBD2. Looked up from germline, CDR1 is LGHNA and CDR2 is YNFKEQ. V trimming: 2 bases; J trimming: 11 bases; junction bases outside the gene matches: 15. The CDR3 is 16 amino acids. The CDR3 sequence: CASSQNGGGAFGEQYF. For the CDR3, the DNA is TGTGCCAGCAGCCAAAATGGCGGGGGGGCTTTTGGTGAGCAGTACTTC.

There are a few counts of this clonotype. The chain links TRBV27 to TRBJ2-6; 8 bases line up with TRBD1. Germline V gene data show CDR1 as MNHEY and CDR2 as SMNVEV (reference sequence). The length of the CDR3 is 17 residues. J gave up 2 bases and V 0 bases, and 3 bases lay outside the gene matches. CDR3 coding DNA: TGTGCCAGCAGTTTATCGACCAGGGGGCCTGGGGCCAACGTCCTGACTTTC. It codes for CASSLSTRGPGANVLTF.

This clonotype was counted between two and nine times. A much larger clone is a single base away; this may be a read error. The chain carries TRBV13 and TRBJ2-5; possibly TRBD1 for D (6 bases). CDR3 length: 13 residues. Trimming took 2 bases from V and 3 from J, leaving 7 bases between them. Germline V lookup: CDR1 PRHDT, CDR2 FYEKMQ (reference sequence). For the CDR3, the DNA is TGTGCCAGCAGCTTAAACAGGGAAGAGACCCAGTACTTC. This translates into CASSLNREETQYF.

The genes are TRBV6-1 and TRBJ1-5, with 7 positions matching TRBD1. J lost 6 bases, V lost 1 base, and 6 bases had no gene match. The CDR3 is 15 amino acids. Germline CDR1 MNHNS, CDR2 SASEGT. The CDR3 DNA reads TGTGCCAGCAGTGAAGTCAGGGGGTCAGGTCAGCCCCAGCATTTT. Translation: CASSEVRGSGQPQHF.

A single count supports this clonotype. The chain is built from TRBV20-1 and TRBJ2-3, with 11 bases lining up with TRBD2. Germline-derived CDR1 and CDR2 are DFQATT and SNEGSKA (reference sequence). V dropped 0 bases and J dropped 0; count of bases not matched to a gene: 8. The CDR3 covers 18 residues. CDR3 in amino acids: CSARDMGTSGASTDTQYF. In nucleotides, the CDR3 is TGCAGTGCTAGAGATATGGGGACTAGCGGTGCTAGCACAGATACGCAGTATTTT.

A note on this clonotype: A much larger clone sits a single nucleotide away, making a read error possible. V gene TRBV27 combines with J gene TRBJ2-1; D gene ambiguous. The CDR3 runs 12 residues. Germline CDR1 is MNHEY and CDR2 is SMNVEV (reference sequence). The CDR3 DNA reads TGTGCCAGCAGCCCCGCCTACAGTGAGCAGTTCTTC. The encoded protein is CASSPAYSEQFF.

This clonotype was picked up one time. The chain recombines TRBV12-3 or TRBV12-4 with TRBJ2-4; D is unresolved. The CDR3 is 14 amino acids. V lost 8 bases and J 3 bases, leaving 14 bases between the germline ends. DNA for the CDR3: TGTGCCAGCCTCCAAGGTCTAGACAAAAACATTCAGTACTTC. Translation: CASLQGLDKNIQYF.

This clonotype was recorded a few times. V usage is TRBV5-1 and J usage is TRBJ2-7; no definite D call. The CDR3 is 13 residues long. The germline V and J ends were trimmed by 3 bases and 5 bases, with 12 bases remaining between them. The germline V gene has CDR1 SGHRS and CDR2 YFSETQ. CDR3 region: CASSSLKSHEQYF. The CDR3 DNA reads TGCGCCAGCAGCTCCCTTAAATCCCACGAGCAGTACTTC.

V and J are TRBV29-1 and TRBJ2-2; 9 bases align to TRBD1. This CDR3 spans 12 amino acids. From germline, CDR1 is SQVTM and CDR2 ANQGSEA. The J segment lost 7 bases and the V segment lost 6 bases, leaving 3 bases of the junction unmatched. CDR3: CSVPDRGGELFF. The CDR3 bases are TGCAGCGTCCCGGACAGGGGCGGGGAGCTGTTTTTT.

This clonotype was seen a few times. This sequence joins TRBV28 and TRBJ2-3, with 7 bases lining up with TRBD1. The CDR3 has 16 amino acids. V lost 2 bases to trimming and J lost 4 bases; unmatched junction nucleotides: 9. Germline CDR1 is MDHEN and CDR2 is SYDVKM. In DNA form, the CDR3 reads TGTGCCAGCAGTTTACCCGGGACAGAGAACTCAGATACGCAGTATTTT. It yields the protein CASSLPGTENSDTQYF.

Here the CDR3 DNA reads TGCGCCAGCAGCTTCGACGGATACAACCAAGAGACCCAGTACTTC. It yields the protein CASSFDGYNQETQYF. This chain uses TRBV5-1 with TRBJ2-5; D call uncertain. This CDR3 spans 15 amino acids. Germline V CDR1 and CDR2: SGHRS, YFSETQ. The germline V and J ends were trimmed by 2 bases and 0 bases, with 11 bases remaining between them.